This T cell receptor beta chain was identified in a study of cytomegalovirus exposure and HLA in healthy donors. This clone has only a few counts. The study ran its PCR with 60 Vbeta and 13 Jbeta primers. Here immunoSEQ multiplex PCR was the method, and the copy in TCRdb shows in-frame clones only, minus some. The table shows tens of thousands of clones, with around 68% occurring only once. This clonotype was sampled from a woman under 40 in good health and CMV-seronegative. The sequenced sample was PBMCs.

CDR3 amino acids: CASSAGVASNQPQHF. For the CDR3, the DNA is TGTGCCAGCAGCGCGGGGGTGGCGAGCAATCAGCCCCAGCATTTT. The V and J genes are TRBV5-6 and TRBJ1-5, with a weak D call TRBD1 (5 bases). V was clipped by 4 bases and J by 1 base, with 12 bases between them. This CDR3 comprises 15 residues. From germline, CDR1 is SGHDT and CDR2 YYEEEE.